The sample holds a few counts of the clone carrying this T cell receptor beta chain. Its antigen is not identified. The CDR3 covers 18 residues. The V end lost 5 bases, the J end lost 0 bases, and 17 bases lay between the germline ends. The germline gives CDR1 SGHVS, CDR2 FNYEAQ. This sample was taken from a study of T-cell reconstitution after alpha-beta-depleted transplantation in children. This sample's TCRbeta library carried unique molecular identifier barcodes. TCRdb passed the PCR reads through MiXCR, listing each CDR3 protein once. The table lists around 670,000 distinct CDR3 sequences, about an eighth of them singletons. Whole-study findings and limits: Certain patients had high TCRbeta diversity at day 60, and it came from recipient T cells and thymic progenitors that survived.

The sample here was PBMCs, taken before TCRalphabeta/CD19-depleted stem cell transplant. This sequence joins TRBV7-6 and TRBJ2-6; possibly TRBD1 for D (6 bases). This receptor was obtained from a girl under 10 years old with congenital amegakaryocytic thrombocytopenia, due to receive a stem cell transplant. The CDR3 nucleotides are TGTGCCAGCAGCCCCTGGACAGATCCCTTCTCTGGGGCCAACGTCCTGACTTTC. This translates into CASSPWTDPFSGANVLTF.